This paragraph covers one TCR beta chain sequence. Its antigen is not known. With 4 bases removed from V and 4 bases from J, the gap between germline ends came to 13 bases. In germline, CDR1 is GTSNPN, CDR2 SVGIG (reference sequence). CDR3 size: 13 residues. The data stem from a study of T cell responses to AZD1222 COVID-19 vaccine. Study observations and caveats: Two AZD1222 administrations were followed by greater Spike-specific TCR breadth and depth.

Libraries were prepared by immunoSEQ multiplex PCR; TCRdb keeps only in-frame clonotypes and omits some of them. The sample consists of under 200,000 clones, more than 75% of them appearing once. The TCR sequence derives from an adult in good health. The chain couples TRBV30 to TRBJ1-1; possible D gene TRBD1, 5 bases. The sequencing here drew on peripheral blood, taken on day 0 of MenACWY control vaccination. The CDR3 sequence is CAWTRRGITEAFF. The CDR3 DNA reads as TGTGCCTGGACGCGTAGGGGCATCACTGAAGCTTTCTTT. The whole variable domain, filled in from reference TRBV30 and TRBJ1-1, reads SQTIHQWPATLVQPVGSPLSLECTVEGTSNPNLYWYRQAAGRGLQLLFYSVGIGQISSEVPQNLSASRPQDRQFILSSKKLLLSDSGFYLCAWTRRGITEAFFGQGTRLTVV.